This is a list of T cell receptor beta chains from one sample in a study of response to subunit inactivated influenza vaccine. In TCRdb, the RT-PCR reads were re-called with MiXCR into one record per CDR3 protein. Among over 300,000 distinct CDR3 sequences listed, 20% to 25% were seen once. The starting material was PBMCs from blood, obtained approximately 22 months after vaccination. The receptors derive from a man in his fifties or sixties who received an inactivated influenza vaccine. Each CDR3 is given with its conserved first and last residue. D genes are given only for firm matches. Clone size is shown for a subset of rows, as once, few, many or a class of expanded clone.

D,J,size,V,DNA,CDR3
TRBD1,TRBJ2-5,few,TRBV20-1,TGCAGTGCTAGAGTTGACAGGGGCCCTAGAGGGTGGCAGACCCAGTACTTC,CSARVDRGPRGWQTQYF
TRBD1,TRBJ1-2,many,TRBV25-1,TGTGCCAGCAGTGAAGGGGCAGGGGGCTATGGCTACACCTTC,CASSEGAGGYGYTF
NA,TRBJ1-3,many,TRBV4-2,TGTGCCAGCAGCCGAACAGGGTTTGCTGACACCATATATTTT,CASSRTGFADTIYF
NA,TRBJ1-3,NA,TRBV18,TGTGCCAGCTCCAGGGCCATGGTGGACTCTGGAAACACCATATATTTT,CASSRAMVDSGNTIYF
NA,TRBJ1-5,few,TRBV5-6,TGTGCCAGCAGTCCCGGGACCCTCGGACAGCCCCAGCATTTT,CASSPGTLGQPQHF
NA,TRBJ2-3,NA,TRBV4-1,TGCGCCAGCAGCCAAAACTTAGGGGGTAAAGATACGCAGTATTTT,CASSQNLGGKDTQYF
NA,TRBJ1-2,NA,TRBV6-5,TGTGCCAGCACCATGTCCGGGACTGGCTACACCTTC,CASTMSGTGYTF
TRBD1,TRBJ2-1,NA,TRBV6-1,TGTGCCAGCAGTGAACCGGGACAGGGAAAGAATGAGCAGTTCTTC,CASSEPGQGKNEQFF
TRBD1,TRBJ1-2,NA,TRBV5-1,TGCGCCAGCAGCTTAAATCCGGGACAGCGTTTTTATGGCTACACCTTC,CASSLNPGQRFYGYTF
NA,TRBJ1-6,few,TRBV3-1,TGTGCCAGCAGCCAAGAATTTAATTCACCCCTCCACTTT,CASSQEFNSPLHF
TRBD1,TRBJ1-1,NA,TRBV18,TGTGCCAGCTCTCGGGACAGGGATGGCACTGAAGCTTTCTTT,CASSRDRDGTEAFF